These 10 T cell receptor beta chains came from one sample sequenced in a study of tumor-infiltrating lymphocytes in primary liver carcinoma. The authors made TCR beta cDNA from 500 to 600 ng total RNA with a constant-region primer. Slightly modified ARM-PCR served as the procedure for the TCR beta libraries. These libraries came from three rounds of nested multiplex PCR. The first two PCR rounds used TRBV1-TRBV30 forward primers with a C-beta reverse primer, 9 to 10 cycles each. One entry per CDR3 protein results from TCRdb running MiXCR on the multiplex PCR reads. Of 80,000 or so distinct CDR3 sequences in the sample, approximately 70% were seen once. The study co-extracted DNA and RNA from roughly 20-30 mg of unsorted bulk tissue. The sample comprised tumor-adjacent normal liver tissue. The source is a man aged 35 to 55 with primary liver carcinoma and hepatitis B virus infection.

V and J are TRBV5-1 and TRBJ1-1, with unresolved D. V was pared by 1 base and J by 1 base, with 14 bases between. Germline values: CDR1 SGHRS, CDR2 YFSETQ. There are 16 residues in the CDR3. The CDR3 coding sequence is TGCGCCAGCAGCTTGTTTTTTCGGGTGACGAACACTGAAGCTTTCTTT. Its translation: CASSLFFRVTNTEAFF.

Points on this clonotype: A junction boundary mismatches the germline segment, possibly from a read error. V usage is TRBV7-9 and J usage is TRBJ1-1, with D maybe TRBD1 (6 bases). The CDR3 length is 15 residues. Germline CDR1 reads SEHNR; CDR2 reads FQNEAQ (reference sequence). This CDR3 is CTSSTRTASNTEAFF. CDR3 DNA: TGTACCAGCAGCACCCGGACAGCTTCGAACACTGAAGCCTTCTTT.

This clonotype was recorded a few times. This could be a read error, since a much larger clone is one nucleotide away. The rearrangement uses TRBV6-1 and TRBJ2-7; 10 bases map to TRBD2. The CDR3 runs 19 residues. Germline V gene data show CDR1 as MNHNS and CDR2 as SASEGT. Written as DNA, the CDR3 is TGTGCCAGCAGAGCCCTTTCTGGAATAGCGGGAGGATTCTCCTACGAGCAGTGCTTC. It translates to CASRALSGIAGGFSYEQCF.

Regarding this clonotype: The junction does not match germline at one end; this may be a read error. The chain couples TRBV12-3 or TRBV12-4 to TRBJ2-2; either TRBD1 or TRBD2 may fit D (6 bases each). There are 16 residues in the CDR3. CDR3 residues: CASSLRGGGITGELFF. Here the CDR3 DNA reads TGTGCCAGCAGCCTCCGTGGAGGGGGAATCACCGGGGAACTGTTTTTT.

Regarding this clonotype: This could be a read error, since a much larger clone is one nucleotide away. The chain uses TRBV5-1 and TRBJ1-5; 7 nucleotides agree with TRBD1. Germline CDR1 and CDR2: SGHRS and YFSETQ. CDR3 length equals 14 residues. For the CDR3, the DNA is TGCGCCATCAGCCCCGGGACAGCTAATCAGCCCCAGCATTTT. Translation: CAISPGTANQPQHF. The whole variable domain, filled in from reference TRBV5-1 and TRBJ1-5, reads KAGVTQTPRYLIKTRGQQVTLSCSPISGHRSVSWYQQTPGQGLQFLFEYFSETQRNKGNFPGRFSGRQFSNSRSEMNVSTLELGDSALYLCAISPGTANQPQHFGDGTRLSIL.

The chain links TRBV28 to TRBJ2-1, with D perhaps TRBD1 or TRBD2 (5 bases each). V gave up 7 bases and J gave up 4 bases, with 17 bases separating them. Looked up from germline, CDR1 is MDHEN and CDR2 is SYDVKM. The CDR3 consists of 15 residues. CDR3 in amino acids: CASTFPGPAYNEQFF. CDR3 bases: TGTGCCAGCACCTTTCCGGGACCAGCGTACAATGAGCAGTTCTTC.

Turning to this clonotype: The junction shows a germline mismatch at one end, possibly a read error. The chain joins TRBV4-3 to TRBJ2-7, with D possibly matching TRBD1 (6 bases). The CDR3 contains 12 residues. From germline, CDR1 is LGHNA and CDR2 YSLEER. This chain's CDR3 is CASSQRGGEQCF. CDR3 nucleotides: TGCGCCAGCAGCCAGAGAGGGGGAGAGCAGTGCTTC.

About this clonotype itself: The CDR3 end shows no conserved phenylalanine or tryptophan, and so a read error is likely. This chain connects TRBV11-2 to TRBJ2-5; 8 bases agree with TRBD2. Germline loops: CDR1 SGHAT, CDR2 FQNNGV. The CDR3 runs to 14 residues. CDR3 DNA: TGTGCCATCAGCTTCAGCGGGGGACAAGAGACCCAGTACTTA. This codes for CAISFSGGQETQYL.

There are a few counts of this clonotype. This may be a read error, as it is one base from a much larger clone. The gene calls are TRBV6-6 and TRBJ1-1; 10 bases are shared with TRBD1. This CDR3 comprises 14 residues. Germline CDR1 reads MNHNY; CDR2 reads SVGAGI (reference sequence). The CDR3 DNA reads as TGTGTCAGCAGTGGGACAGGGGTAAGGACTGAAGCTTTCTTT. It encodes CVSSGTGVRTEAFF.

V is TRBV5-4 and J is TRBJ2-7; D might be TRBD2 (5 bases). The CDR3 loop spans 12 amino acids. Trimming took 4 bases from V and 5 from J, leaving 10 bases between them. Per the germline V gene, CDR1 is SGHNT and CDR2 is YYREEE (reference sequence). Written as DNA, the CDR3 is TGTGCCAGCAGCAAGGAGGACCACGAGCAGTACTTC. Translation: CASSKEDHEQYF. Based on the CDR3 plus reference TRBV5-4 and TRBJ2-7, the full variable domain is ETGVTQSPTHLIKTRGQQVTLRCSSQSGHNTVSWYQQALGQGPQFIFQYYREEENGRGNFPPRFSGLQFPNYSSELNVNALELDDSALYLCASSKEDHEQYFGPGTRLTVT.